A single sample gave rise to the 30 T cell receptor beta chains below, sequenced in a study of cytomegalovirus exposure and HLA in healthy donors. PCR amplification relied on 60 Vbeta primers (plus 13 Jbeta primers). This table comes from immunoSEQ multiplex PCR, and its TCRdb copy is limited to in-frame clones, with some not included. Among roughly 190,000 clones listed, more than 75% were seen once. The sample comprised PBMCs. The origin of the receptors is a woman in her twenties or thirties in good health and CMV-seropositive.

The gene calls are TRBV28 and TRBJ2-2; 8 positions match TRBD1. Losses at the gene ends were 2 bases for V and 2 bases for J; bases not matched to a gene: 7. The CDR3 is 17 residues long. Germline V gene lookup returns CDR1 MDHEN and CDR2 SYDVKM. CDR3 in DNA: TGTGCCAGCAGTTTACTGGGGACAGGCCCCAACACCGGGGAGCTGTTTTTT. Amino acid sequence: CASSLLGTGPNTGELFF.

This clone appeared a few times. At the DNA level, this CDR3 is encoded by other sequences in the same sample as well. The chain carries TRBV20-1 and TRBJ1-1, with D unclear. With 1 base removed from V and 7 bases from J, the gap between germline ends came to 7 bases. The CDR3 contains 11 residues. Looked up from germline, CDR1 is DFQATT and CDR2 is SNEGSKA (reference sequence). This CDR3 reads CSARAPNEAFF. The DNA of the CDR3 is TGCAGTGCTAGAGCCCCCAATGAAGCTTTCTTT.

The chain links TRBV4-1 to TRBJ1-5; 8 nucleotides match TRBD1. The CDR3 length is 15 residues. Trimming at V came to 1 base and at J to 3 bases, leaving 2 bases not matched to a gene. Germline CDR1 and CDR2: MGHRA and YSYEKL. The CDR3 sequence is CASSQGTGSNQPQHF. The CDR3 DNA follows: TGCGCCAGCAGCCAAGGGACAGGGTCCAATCAGCCCCAGCATTTT.

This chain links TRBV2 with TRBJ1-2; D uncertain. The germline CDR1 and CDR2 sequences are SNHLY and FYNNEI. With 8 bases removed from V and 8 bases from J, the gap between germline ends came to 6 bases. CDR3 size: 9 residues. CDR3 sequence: CASGQGYTF. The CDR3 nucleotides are TGTGCCAGCGGGCAGGGCTACACCTTC.

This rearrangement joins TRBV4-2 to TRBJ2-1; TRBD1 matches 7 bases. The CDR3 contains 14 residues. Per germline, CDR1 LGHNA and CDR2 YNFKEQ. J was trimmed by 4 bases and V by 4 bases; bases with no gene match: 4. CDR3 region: CASSRDREYNEQFF. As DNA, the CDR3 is TGTGCCAGCAGCCGCGACAGGGAGTACAATGAGCAGTTCTTC.

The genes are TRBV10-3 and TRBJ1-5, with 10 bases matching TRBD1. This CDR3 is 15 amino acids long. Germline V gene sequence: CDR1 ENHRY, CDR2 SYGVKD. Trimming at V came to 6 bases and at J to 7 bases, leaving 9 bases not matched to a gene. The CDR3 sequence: CAISQTGTGEQPQHF. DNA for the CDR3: TGTGCCATCAGCCAGACAGGGACAGGGGAACAGCCCCAGCATTTT.

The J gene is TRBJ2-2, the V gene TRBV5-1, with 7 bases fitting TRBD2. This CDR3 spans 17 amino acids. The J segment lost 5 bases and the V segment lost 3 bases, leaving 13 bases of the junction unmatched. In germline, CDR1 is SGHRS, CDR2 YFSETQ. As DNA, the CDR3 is TGCGCCAGCAGCTCCGGTGCCCCCGGGGGAGGGACCGGGGAGCTGTTTTTT. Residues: CASSSGAPGGGTGELFF.

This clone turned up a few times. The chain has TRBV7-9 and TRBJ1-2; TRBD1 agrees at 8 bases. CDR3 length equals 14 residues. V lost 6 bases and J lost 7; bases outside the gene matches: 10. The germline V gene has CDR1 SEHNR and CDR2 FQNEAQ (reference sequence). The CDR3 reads CASSRLDRDTGYTF. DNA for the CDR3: TGTGCCAGCAGTCGACTGGACAGGGATACTGGCTACACCTTC.

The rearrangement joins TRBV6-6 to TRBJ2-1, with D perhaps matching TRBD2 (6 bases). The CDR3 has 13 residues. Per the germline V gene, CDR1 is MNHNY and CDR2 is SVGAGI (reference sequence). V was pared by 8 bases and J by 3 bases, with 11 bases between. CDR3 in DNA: TGTGCCAGCGGAGGGTCGAACTACAATGAGCAGTTCTTC. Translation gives CASGGSNYNEQFF.

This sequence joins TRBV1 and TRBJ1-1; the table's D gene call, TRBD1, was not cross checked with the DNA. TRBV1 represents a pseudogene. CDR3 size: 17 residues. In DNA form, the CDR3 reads TGCACCAGCAGCCCGGGACACAATGATTACACGAACACTGAAGCTTTCTTT. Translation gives CTSSPGHNDYTNTEAFF.

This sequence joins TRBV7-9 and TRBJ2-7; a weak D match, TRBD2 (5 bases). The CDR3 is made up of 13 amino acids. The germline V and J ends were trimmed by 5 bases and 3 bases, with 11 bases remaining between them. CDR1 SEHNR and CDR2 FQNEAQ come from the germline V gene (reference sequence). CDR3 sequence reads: CASSPLEVYEQYF. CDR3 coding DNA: TGTGCCAGCAGCCCTCTGGAGGTCTACGAGCAGTACTTC.

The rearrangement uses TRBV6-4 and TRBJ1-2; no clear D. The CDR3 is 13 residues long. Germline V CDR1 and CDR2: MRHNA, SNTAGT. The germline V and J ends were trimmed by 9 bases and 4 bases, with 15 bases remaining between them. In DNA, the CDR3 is TGTGCCAGTACCGCGACGGAGCGCTATGGCTACACCTTC. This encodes CASTATERYGYTF.

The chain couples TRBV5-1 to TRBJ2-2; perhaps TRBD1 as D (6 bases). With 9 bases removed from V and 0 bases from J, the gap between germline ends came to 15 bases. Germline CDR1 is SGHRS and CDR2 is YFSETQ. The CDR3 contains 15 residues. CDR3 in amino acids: CATTTGHPNTGELFF. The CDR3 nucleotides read TGCGCCACCACCACGGGACACCCGAACACCGGGGAGCTGTTTTTT.

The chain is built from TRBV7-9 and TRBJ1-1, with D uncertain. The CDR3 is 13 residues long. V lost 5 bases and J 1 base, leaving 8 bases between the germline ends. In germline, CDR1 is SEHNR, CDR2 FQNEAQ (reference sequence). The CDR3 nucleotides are TGTGCCAGCAGCCGACAAGGGAACACTGAAGCTTTCTTT. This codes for CASSRQGNTEAFF.

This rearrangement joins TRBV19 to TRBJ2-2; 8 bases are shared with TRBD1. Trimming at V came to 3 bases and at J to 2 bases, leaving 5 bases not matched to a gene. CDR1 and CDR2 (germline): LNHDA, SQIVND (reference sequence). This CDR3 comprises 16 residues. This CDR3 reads CASSMAGGANTGELFF. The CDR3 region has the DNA TGTGCCAGTAGTATGGCAGGGGGCGCAAACACCGGGGAGCTGTTTTTT.

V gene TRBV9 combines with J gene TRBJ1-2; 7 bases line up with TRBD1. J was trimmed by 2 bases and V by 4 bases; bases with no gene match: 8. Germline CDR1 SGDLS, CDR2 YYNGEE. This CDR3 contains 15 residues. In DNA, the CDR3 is TGTGCCAGCAGCCCAACGACAGGGACGAACTATGGCTACACCTTC. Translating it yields CASSPTTGTNYGYTF.

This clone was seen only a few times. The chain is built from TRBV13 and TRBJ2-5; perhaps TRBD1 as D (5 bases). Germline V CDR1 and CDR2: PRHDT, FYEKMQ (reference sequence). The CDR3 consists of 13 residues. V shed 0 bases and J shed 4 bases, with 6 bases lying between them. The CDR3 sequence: CASSLGGRETQYF. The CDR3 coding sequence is TGTGCCAGCAGCTTAGGGGGGCGAGAGACCCAGTACTTC.

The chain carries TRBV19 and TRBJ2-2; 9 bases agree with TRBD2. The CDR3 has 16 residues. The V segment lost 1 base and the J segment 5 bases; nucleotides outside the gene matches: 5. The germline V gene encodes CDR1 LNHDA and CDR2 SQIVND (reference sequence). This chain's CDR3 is CASSIGGTSTTGELFF. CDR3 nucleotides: TGTGCCAGTAGTATAGGCGGGACTAGCACTACCGGGGAGCTGTTTTTT.

DNA of the CDR3: TGTGCCAGCAGTGAAGACAGGGGAGGAATTTCACCCCTCCACTTT. It translates to CASSEDRGGISPLHF. The chain employs TRBV2 and TRBJ1-6; 7 nucleotides agree with TRBD1. The ends lost 1 base at V and 9 bases at J; junction bases unmatched: 6. This CDR3 region has 15 residues. CDR1 and CDR2 (germline): SNHLY, FYNNEI.

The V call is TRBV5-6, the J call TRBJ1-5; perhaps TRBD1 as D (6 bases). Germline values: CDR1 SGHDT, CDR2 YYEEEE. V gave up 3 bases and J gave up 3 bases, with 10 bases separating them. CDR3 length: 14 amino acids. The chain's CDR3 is CASSYTGTNQPQHF. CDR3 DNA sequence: TGTGCCAGCAGCTACACAGGGACCAATCAGCCCCAGCATTTT.

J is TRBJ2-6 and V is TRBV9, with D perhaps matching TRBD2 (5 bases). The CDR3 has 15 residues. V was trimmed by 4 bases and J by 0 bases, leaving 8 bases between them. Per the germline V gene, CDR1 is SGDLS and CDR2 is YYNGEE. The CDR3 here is CASSREGSGANVLTF. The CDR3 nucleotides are TGTGCCAGCAGCCGAGAGGGCTCTGGGGCCAACGTCCTGACTTTC.

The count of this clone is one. CDR3 sequence: CASAPLQARNTGELFF. The CDR3 DNA reads TGTGCCAGCGCGCCTTTACAGGCGCGAAACACCGGGGAGCTGTTTTTT. The V call is TRBV7-9, the J call TRBJ2-2, with D possibly TRBD1 on 5 matching bases. V gave up 8 bases and J gave up 2 bases, with 18 bases separating them. There are 16 residues in the CDR3. Germline V lookup: CDR1 SEHNR, CDR2 FQNEAQ (reference sequence).

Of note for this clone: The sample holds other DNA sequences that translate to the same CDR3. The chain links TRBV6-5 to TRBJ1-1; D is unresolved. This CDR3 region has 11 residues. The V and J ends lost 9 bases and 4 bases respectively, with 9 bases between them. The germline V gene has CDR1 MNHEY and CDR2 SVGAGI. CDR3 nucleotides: TGTGCCAGTGGTCGGGGCACTGAAGCTTTCTTT. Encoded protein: CASGRGTEAFF.

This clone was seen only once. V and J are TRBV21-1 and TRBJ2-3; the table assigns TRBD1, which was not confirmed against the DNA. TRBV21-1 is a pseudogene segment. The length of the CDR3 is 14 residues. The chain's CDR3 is CASSRDRPTDTQYF. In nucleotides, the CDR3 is TGTGCCAGCAGCAGGGACAGACCCACAGATACGCAGTATTTT.

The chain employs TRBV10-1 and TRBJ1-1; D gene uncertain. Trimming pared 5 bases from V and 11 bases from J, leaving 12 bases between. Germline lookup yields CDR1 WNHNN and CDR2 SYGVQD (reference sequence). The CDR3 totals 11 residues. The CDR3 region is CASSRLEWAFF. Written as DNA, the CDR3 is TGCGCCAGCAGTCGACTAGAGTGGGCTTTCTTT.

The chain's CDR3 is CASSRNRDYPAYEQYF. The CDR3 DNA is TGTGCCAGCAGCAGAAACCGGGACTACCCCGCCTACGAGCAGTACTTC. The genes are TRBV5-6 and TRBJ2-7; TRBD2 matches at 7 bases. CDR1 and CDR2 (germline): SGHDT, YYEEEE. CDR3 length equals 16 residues. Losses at the gene ends were 4 bases for V and 2 bases for J; bases not matched to a gene: 12.

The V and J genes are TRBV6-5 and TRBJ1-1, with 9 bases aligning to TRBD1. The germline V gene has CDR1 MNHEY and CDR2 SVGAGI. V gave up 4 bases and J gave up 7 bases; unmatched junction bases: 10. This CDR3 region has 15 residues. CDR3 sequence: CASSSPGTGIYEAFF. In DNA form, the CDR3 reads TGTGCCAGCAGTTCTCCCGGGACAGGGATATATGAAGCTTTCTTT.

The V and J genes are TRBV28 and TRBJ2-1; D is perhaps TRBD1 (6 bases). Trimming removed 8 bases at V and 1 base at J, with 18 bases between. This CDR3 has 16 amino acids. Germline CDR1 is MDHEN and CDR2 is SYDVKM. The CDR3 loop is CASGTLDRSSYNEQFF. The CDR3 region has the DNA TGTGCCAGCGGTACACTAGACAGGAGTTCCTACAATGAGCAGTTCTTC.

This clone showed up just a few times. In nucleotides, the CDR3 is TGCGCCAGCAGCCACCCCCGGACAGATACGCAGTATTTT. Its protein product is CASSHPRTDTQYF. This chain uses TRBV4-1 with TRBJ2-3, with D unresolved. This CDR3 region has 13 residues. V shed 3 bases and J shed 3 bases, with 7 bases lying between them. Germline V gene data show CDR1 as MGHRA and CDR2 as YSYEKL.

CDR3 DNA: TGTGCCAGCAGCAAGGGGCCGCCGGGCAATGAGCAGTTCTTC. Its protein is CASSKGPPGNEQFF. The chain combines TRBV21-1 with TRBJ2-1; the D call TRBD1 from the table was never checked on the DNA. TRBV21-1 is described as a pseudogene. The CDR3 runs to 14 residues.